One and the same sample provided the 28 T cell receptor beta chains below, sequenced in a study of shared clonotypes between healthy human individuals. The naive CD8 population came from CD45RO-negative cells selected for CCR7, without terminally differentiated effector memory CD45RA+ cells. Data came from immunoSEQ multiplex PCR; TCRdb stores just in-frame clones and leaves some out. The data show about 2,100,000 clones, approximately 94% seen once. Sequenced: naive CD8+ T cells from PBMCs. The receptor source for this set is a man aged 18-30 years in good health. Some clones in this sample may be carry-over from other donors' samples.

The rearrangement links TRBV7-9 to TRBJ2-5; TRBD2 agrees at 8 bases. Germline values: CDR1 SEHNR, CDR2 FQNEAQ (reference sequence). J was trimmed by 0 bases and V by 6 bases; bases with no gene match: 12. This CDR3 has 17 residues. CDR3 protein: CASRSSRGGRYQETQYF. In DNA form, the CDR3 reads TGTGCCAGCAGATCATCCCGGGGCGGGAGGTACCAAGAGACCCAGTACTTC. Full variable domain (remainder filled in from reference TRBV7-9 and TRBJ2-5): DTGVSQNPRHKITKRGQNVTFRCDPISEHNRLYWYRQTLGQGPEFLTYFQNEAQLEKSRLLSDRFSAERPKGSFSTLEIQRTEQGDSAMYLCASRSSRGGRYQETQYFGPGTRLLVL.

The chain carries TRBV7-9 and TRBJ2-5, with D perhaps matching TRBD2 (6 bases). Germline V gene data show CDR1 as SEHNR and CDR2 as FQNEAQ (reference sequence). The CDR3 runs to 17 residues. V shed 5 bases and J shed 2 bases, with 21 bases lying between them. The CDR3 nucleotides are TGTGCCAGCAGCCCGCAGCTTAGCGTACGGGGGCAAGAGACCCAGTACTTC. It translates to CASSPQLSVRGQETQYF.

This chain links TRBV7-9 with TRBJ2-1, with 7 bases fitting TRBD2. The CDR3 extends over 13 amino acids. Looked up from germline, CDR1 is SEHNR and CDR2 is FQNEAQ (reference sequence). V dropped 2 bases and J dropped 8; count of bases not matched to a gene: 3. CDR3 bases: TGTGCCAGCAGCTTATACCTAGCGGATGAGCAGTTCTTC. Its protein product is CASSLYLADEQFF.

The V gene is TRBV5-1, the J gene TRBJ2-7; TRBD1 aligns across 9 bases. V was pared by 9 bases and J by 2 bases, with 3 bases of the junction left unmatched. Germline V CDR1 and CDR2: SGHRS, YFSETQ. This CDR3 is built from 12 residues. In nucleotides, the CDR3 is TGCGCCACCGACAGGGGGACCTACGAGCAGTACTTC. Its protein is CATDRGTYEQYF.

As DNA, the CDR3 is TGTGCCAGCAGATTCGGGGCTACCCCCTACAATGAGCAGTTCTTC. It encodes CASRFGATPYNEQFF. The rearrangement links TRBV7-9 to TRBJ2-1; TRBD1 or TRBD2 may be the D gene (5 bases each). Trimming shortened V by 6 bases and J by 2 bases, and 14 bases separated the two germline ends. The CDR3 runs 15 residues. The germline V gene has CDR1 SEHNR and CDR2 FQNEAQ (reference sequence). Combining the CDR3 with reference TRBV7-9 and TRBJ2-1 gives the whole variable domain DTGVSQNPRHKITKRGQNVTFRCDPISEHNRLYWYRQTLGQGPEFLTYFQNEAQLEKSRLLSDRFSAERPKGSFSTLEIQRTEQGDSAMYLCASRFGATPYNEQFFGPGTRLTVL.

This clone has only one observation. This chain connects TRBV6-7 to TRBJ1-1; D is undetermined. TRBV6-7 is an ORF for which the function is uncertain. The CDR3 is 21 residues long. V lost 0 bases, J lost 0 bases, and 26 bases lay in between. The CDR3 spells CASSYSILPGASTCMNTEAFF. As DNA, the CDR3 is TGTGCCAGCAGTTACTCGATTCTTCCGGGTGCGTCGACATGCATGAACACTGAAGCTTTCTTT.

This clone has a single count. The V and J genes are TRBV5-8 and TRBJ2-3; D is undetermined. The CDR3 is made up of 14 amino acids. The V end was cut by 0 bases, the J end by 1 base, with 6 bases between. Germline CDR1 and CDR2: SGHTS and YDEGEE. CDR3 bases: TGTGCCAGCAGCTTGGGGACGGGCACAGATACGCAGTATTTT. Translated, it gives CASSLGTGTDTQYF.

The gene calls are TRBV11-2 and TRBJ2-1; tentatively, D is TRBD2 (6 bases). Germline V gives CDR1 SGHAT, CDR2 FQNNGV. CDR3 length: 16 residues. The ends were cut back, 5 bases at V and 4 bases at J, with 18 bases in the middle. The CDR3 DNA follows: TGTGCCAGCAGCCCACCTCGGGGCGGGGTTTACAATGAGCAGTTCTTC. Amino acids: CASSPPRGGVYNEQFF. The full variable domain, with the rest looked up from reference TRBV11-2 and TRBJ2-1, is EAGVAQSPRYKIIEKRQSVAFWCNPISGHATLYWYQQILGQGPKLLIQFQNNGVVDDSQLPKDRFSAERLKGVDSTLKIQPAKLEDSAVYLCASSPPRGGVYNEQFFGPGTRLTVL.

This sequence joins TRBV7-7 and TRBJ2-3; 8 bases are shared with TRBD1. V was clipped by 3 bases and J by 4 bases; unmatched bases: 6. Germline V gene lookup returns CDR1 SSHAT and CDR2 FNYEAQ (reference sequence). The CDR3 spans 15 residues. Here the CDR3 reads CASSLGTGESDTQYF. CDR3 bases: TGTGCCAGCAGCTTGGGGACAGGAGAGTCAGATACGCAGTATTTT.

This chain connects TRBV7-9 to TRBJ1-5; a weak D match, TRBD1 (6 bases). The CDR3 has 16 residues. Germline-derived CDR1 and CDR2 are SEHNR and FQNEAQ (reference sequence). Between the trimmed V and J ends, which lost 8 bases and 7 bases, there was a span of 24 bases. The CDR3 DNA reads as TGTGCCAGCTCGCCCGGGGGGCAGGTAGGAGCGCAGCCCCAGCATTTT. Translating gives CASSPGGQVGAQPQHF.

DNA for the CDR3: TGTGCCAGCAGCCGTACAGGGTCGGGTGGAACCGGGGAGCTGTTTTTT. Translating gives CASSRTGSGGTGELFF. The V gene is TRBV7-9, the J gene TRBJ2-2; D possibly corresponds to TRBD1 (6 bases). This CDR3 is 16 amino acids long. From germline, CDR1 is SEHNR and CDR2 FQNEAQ (reference sequence). V lost 5 bases to trimming and J lost 5 bases, with 18 bases between them.

CDR3 sequence (DNA): TGTGCCAGCAGCGCCGATTACATCGATCAGCCCCAGCATTTT. Encoded protein: CASSADYIDQPQHF. The V gene is TRBV9, the J gene TRBJ1-5; D gene unclear. CDR3 size: 14 residues. The germline V and J ends were trimmed by 3 bases and 5 bases, with 12 bases remaining between them. Germline V lookup: CDR1 SGDLS, CDR2 YYNGEE.

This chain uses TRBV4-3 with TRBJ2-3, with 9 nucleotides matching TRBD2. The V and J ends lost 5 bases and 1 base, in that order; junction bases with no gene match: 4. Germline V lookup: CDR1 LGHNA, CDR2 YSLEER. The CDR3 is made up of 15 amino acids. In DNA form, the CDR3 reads TGCGCCAGCAGCTTCCGGACTAGCGGCACAGATACGCAGTATTTT. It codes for CASSFRTSGTDTQYF.

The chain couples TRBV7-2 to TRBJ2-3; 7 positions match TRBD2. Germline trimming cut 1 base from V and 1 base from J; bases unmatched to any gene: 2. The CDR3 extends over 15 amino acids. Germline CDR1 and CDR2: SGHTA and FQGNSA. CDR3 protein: CASSLDAGGTDTQYF. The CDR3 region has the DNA TGTGCCAGCAGCTTAGACGCGGGAGGCACAGATACGCAGTATTTT.

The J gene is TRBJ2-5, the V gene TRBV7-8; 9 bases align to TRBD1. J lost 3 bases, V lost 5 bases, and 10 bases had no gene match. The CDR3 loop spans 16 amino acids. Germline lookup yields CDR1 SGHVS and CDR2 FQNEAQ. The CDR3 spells CASSGRQGGRKETQYF. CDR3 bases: TGTGCCAGCAGCGGACGACAGGGGGGTCGGAAAGAGACCCAGTACTTC.

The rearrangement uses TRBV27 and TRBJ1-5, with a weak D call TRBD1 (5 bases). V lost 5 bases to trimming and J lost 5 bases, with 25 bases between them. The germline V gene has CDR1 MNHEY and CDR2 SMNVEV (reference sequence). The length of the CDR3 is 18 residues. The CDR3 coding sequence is TGTGCCAGCAGTAGGGGTCGTATCGGAGGGGAAGGGGATCAGCCCCAGCATTTT. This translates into CASSRGRIGGEGDQPQHF.

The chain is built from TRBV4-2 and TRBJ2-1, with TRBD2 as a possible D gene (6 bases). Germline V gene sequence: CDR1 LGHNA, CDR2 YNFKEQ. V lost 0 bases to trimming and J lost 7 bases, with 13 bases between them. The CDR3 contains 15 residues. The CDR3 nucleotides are TGTGCCAGCAGCCAAGATCCCCCTGGACTAAATGAGCAGTTCTTC. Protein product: CASSQDPPGLNEQFF.

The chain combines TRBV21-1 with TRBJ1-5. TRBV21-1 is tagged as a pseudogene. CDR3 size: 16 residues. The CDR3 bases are TGTGCCAGCAGCAAATCATCAATTTACTATTTTCAGCCCCAGCATTTT. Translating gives CASSKSSIYYFQPQHF.

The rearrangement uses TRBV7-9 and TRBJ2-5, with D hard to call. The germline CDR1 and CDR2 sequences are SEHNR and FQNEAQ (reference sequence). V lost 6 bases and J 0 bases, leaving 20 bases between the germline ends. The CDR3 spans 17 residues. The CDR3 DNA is TGTGCCAGCAGACCCACCCAGATGTTTACGGACCAAGAGACCCAGTACTTC. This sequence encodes CASRPTQMFTDQETQYF. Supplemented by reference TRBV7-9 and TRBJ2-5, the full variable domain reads DTGVSQNPRHKITKRGQNVTFRCDPISEHNRLYWYRQTLGQGPEFLTYFQNEAQLEKSRLLSDRFSAERPKGSFSTLEIQRTEQGDSAMYLCASRPTQMFTDQETQYFGPGTRLLVL.

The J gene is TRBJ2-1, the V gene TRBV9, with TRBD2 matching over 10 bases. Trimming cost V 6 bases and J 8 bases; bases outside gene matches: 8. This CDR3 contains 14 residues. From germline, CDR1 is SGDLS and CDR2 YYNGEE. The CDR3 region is CASTSSGSSHEQFF. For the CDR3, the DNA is TGTGCCAGCACGTCTAGCGGGAGTTCGCATGAGCAGTTCTTC.

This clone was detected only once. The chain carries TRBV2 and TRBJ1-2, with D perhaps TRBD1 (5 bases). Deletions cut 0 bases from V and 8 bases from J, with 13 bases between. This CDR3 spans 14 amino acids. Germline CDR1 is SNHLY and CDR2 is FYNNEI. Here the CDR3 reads CASSEAKAGRGYTF. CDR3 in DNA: TGTGCCAGCAGTGAAGCGAAGGCAGGGCGGGGCTACACCTTC.

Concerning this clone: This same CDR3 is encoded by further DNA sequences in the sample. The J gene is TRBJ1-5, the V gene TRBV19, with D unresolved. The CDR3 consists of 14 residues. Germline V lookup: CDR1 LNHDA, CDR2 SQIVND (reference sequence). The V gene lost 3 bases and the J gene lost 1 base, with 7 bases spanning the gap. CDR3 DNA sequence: TGTGCCAGTAGTATCAGAGACAGCAATCAGCCCCAGCATTTT. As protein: CASSIRDSNQPQHF.

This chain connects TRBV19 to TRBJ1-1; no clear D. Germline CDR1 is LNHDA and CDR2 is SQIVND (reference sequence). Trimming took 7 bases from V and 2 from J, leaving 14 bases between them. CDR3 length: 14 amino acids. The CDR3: CASTAPVRNTEAFF. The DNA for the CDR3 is TGTGCCAGTACCGCCCCGGTCAGAAACACTGAAGCTTTCTTT. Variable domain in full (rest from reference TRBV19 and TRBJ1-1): DGGITQSPKYLFRKEGQNVTLSCEQNLNHDAMYWYRQDPGQGLRLIYYSQIVNDFQKGDIAEGYSVSREKKESFPLTVTSAQKNPTAFYLCASTAPVRNTEAFFGQGTRLTVV.

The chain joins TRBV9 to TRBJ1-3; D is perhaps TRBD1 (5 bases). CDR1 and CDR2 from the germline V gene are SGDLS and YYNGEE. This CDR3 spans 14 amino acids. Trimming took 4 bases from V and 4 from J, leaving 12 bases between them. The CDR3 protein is CASSSGEGGNTIYF. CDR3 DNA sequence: TGTGCCAGCAGCTCGGGGGAAGGAGGAAACACCATATATTTT.

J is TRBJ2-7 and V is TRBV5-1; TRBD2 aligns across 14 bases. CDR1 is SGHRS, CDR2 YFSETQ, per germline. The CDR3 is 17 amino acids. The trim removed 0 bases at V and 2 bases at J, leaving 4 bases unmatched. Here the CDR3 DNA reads TGCGCCAGCAGCTTGGGGGGACTAGCGGGAGCCACCTACGAGCAGTACTTC. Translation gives CASSLGGLAGATYEQYF.

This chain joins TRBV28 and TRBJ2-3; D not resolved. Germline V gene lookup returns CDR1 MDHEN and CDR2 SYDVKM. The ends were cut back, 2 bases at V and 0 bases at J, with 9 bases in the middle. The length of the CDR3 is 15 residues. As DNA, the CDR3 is TGTGCCAGCAGTTTACGGCAAACTAGCACAGATACGCAGTATTTT. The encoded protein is CASSLRQTSTDTQYF.

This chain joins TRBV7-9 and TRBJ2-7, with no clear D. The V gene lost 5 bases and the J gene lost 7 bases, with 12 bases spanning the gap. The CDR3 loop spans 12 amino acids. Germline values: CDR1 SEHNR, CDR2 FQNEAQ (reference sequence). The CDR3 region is CASSPVQFEQYF. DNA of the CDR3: TGTGCCAGCAGCCCCGTCCAATTTGAGCAGTACTTC.

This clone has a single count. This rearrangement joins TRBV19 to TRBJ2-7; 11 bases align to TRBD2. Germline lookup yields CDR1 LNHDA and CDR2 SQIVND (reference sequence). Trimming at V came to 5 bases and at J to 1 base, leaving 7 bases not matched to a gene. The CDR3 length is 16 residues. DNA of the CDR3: TGTGCCAGTAGTGCACTCCGACTAGCGGGGTCCTACGAGCAGTACTTC. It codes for CASSALRLAGSYEQYF.